The sequence of this TCR beta chain was determined in a study of cytomegalovirus exposure and HLA in healthy donors. Germline CDR1 SSHAT, CDR2 FNYEAQ (reference sequence). The CDR3 is 13 residues long. Note on this clone: Its ends do not fully match the called genes, so a read error is possible.

Each donor was healthy, and each was a bone marrow donor. The PCR ran on 60 Vbeta and 13 Jbeta primers. Clones were read by immunoSEQ multiplex PCR, and TCRdb kept only the in-frame ones, dropping some. Of about 110,000 clones in the sample, 70% to 75% were seen once. The specimen sequenced was PBMCs. The sequence was obtained from a female donor in good health and CMV-seronegative. V usage is TRBV7-7 and J usage is TRBJ2-5; D is uncertain. CDR3 DNA sequence: TGTGCTAGCAGCTCCCCCGGCCAAGAGACCCAGTACTTC. Translation: CASSSPGQETQYF. Full variable domain (rest looked up from reference TRBV7-7 and TRBJ2-5): GAGVSQSPRYKVTKRGQDVTLRCDPISSHATLYWYQQALGQGPEFLTYFNYEAQPDKSGLPSDRFSAERPEGSISTLTIQRTEQRDSAMYRCASSSPGQETQYFGPGTRLLVL.